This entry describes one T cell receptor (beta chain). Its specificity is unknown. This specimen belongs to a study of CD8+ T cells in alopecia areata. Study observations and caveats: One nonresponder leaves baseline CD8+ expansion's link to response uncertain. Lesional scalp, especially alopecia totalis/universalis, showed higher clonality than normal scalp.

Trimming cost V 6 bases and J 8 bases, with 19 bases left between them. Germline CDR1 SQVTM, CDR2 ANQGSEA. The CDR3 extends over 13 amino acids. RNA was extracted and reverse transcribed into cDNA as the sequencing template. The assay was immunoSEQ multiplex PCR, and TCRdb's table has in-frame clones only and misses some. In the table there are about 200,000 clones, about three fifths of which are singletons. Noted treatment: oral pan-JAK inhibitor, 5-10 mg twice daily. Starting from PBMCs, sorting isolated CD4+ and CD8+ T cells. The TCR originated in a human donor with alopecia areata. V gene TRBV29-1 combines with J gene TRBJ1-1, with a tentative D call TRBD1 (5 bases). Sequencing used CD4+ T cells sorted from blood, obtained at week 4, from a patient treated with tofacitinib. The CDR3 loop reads CSVSKEDGGEAFF. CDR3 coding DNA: TGCAGCGTCTCCAAAGAGGACGGGGGGGAAGCTTTCTTT.